This T cell receptor (beta chain) came from a study of vaccination effects on CD4 cells after COVID-19. ViraFEST assay sequencing came after antigen-specific CD4+ T cells were expanded with viral peptide pools. On roughly day 9 of culture, CD4+ T cells were separated out. None of these healthy vaccinees had been infected with SARS-CoV-2 before vaccination. On days 3 and 7, fresh IL-2 medium replaced half the medium. Comment on this clone: Its antigen is currently unknown.

There are 13 residues in the CDR3. V lost 2 bases to trimming and J lost 6 bases; unmatched junction nucleotides: 2. Germline-derived CDR1 and CDR2 are SEHNR and FQNEAQ (reference sequence). Profiled with immunoSEQ multiplex PCR; TCRdb holds only in-frame clones, not every one. Here the sample spans under 80,000 clones, 78% being singletons. The sequence derives from a human donor who received a COVID-19 vaccine. This rearrangement joins TRBV7-9 to TRBJ1-2; TRBD1 matches 8 bases. Sequencing used CD4+ T cells from PBMCs cultured with SARS-CoV-2 spike peptides, obtained before COVID-19 vaccination. CDR3 in amino acids: CASSLSTGDGYTF. In nucleotides, the CDR3 is TGTGCCAGCAGCTTATCGACAGGGGATGGCTACACCTTC.